Each of the 25 T cell receptor beta chains below was sequenced from the same sample in a study of cytomegalovirus exposure and HLA in healthy donors. PCR primers comprised 60 Vbeta and 13 Jbeta primers. Produced via immunoSEQ multiplex PCR; TCRdb's table is partial and in-frame only. The sample lists 70,000 to 95,000 clones, approximately 82% occurring once. The sequenced sample was PBMCs. Receptors originate from a middle-aged man in good health and CMV-seronegative.

The rearrangement links TRBV9 to TRBJ1-5, with D hard to call. The V gene lost 3 bases and the J gene lost 2 bases, with 9 bases spanning the gap. CDR1 and CDR2 from the germline V gene are SGDLS and YYNGEE. The CDR3 length is 14 residues. The CDR3 region is CASSASGGNQPQHF. The CDR3 DNA reads as TGTGCCAGCAGCGCTTCCGGGGGCAATCAGCCCCAGCATTTT. Variable domain in full (rest from reference TRBV9 and TRBJ1-5): DSGVTQTPKHLITATGQRVTLRCSPRSGDLSVYWYQQSLDQGLQFLIQYYNGEERAKGNILERFSAQQFPDLHSELNLSSLELGDSALYFCASSASGGNQPQHFGDGTRLSIL.

This clone was recorded once. V and J are TRBV25-1 and TRBJ2-7; 8 nucleotides line up with TRBD2. The junction had 8 bases not matched to a gene; V was cut back by 7 bases and J by 6 bases. This CDR3 region has 13 residues. From germline, CDR1 is MGHDK and CDR2 SYGVNS. The CDR3 DNA sequence: TGTGCCAGCACCCCGGGAGGGCCGATCGAGCAGTACTTC. Its translation is CASTPGGPIEQYF.

This rearrangement joins TRBV15 to TRBJ2-5; D is unresolved. The DNA end is a closer match to TRBJ2-7, so the J assignment may be wrong. Germline CDR1 and CDR2: LNHNV and YYDKDF (reference sequence). This CDR3 comprises 11 residues. CDR3 coding DNA: TGTGCCACCAGTGCAGGCCACGAGCAGTACTTC. Translation gives CATSAGHEQYF.

The J gene is TRBJ1-1, the V gene TRBV19; D perhaps matches TRBD1 (5 bases). Trimming took 8 bases from V and 1 from J, leaving 11 bases between them. Looked up from germline, CDR1 is LNHDA and CDR2 is SQIVND (reference sequence). The CDR3 has 13 residues. The CDR3 nucleotides are TGTGCCAGTCTGACAGCTTGGAACACTGAAGCTTTCTTT. Its protein product is CASLTAWNTEAFF. Using reference TRBV19 and TRBJ1-1 for the parts outside the CDR3, the full variable domain is DGGITQSPKYLFRKEGQNVTLSCEQNLNHDAMYWYRQDPGQGLRLIYYSQIVNDFQKGDIAEGYSVSREKKESFPLTVTSAQKNPTAFYLCASLTAWNTEAFFGQGTRLTVV.

This clone occurred once. The CDR3 bases are TGCAGCGTTGGGTCACATTCTTCTGGGAACACTGAAGCTTTCTTT. Translation gives CSVGSHSSGNTEAFF. The gene calls are TRBV29-1 and TRBJ1-1; unclear D gene. Looked up from germline, CDR1 is SQVTM and CDR2 is ANQGSEA. The CDR3 spans 15 residues. Trimming shortened V by 4 bases and J by 1 base, and 16 bases separated the two germline ends.

This clone was recorded only once. The chain recombines TRBV28 with TRBJ1-2, with D possibly matching TRBD1 (6 bases). The germline V and J ends were trimmed by 5 bases and 2 bases, with 12 bases remaining between them. Germline V gene data show CDR1 as MDHEN and CDR2 as SYDVKM. The CDR3 has 14 residues. CDR3 amino acids: CASSLRGGNYGYTF. CDR3 nucleotide sequence: TGTGCCAGCAGTCTACGCGGGGGCAACTATGGCTACACCTTC.

V is TRBV12-1 and J is TRBJ2-1; no check of the table's D call, TRBD2, against the DNA was made. TRBV12-1 is a recognized pseudogene. The CDR3 length is 20 residues. CDR3 amino acids: CASSLYRASGRTSSYNEQFF. The DNA of the CDR3 is TGTGCCAGCAGCTTATATCGCGCTAGCGGGAGGACGAGCTCCTACAATGAGCAGTTCTTC.

The rearrangement links TRBV15 to TRBJ2-7; tentatively, D is TRBD1 (5 bases). This CDR3 has 13 residues. Germline-derived CDR1 and CDR2 are LNHNV and YYDKDF (reference sequence). Trimming took off 3 bases at V and 5 bases at J, with 11 bases between the two ends. CDR3 sequence reads: CATSSARQNEQYF. The CDR3 DNA is TGTGCCACCAGCAGCGCACGACAGAACGAGCAGTACTTC.

This chain links TRBV30 with TRBJ1-5, with D possibly being TRBD1 (6 bases). The CDR3 sequence is 14 residues long. Germline CDR1 and CDR2: GTSNPN and SVGIG (reference sequence). The ends were cut back, 2 bases at V and 6 bases at J, with 14 bases in the middle. The CDR3 here is CAWSFGTGRQPQHF. Here the CDR3 DNA reads TGTGCCTGGAGTTTTGGAACAGGGCGTCAGCCCCAGCATTTT.

This clone has just a few counts. The chain employs TRBV30 and TRBJ1-3; D is ambiguous. V lost 8 bases to trimming and J lost 0 bases, with 11 bases between them. Germline V gene data show CDR1 as GTSNPN and CDR2 as SVGIG (reference sequence). The CDR3 has 13 amino acids. The CDR3, as DNA: TGTGCCAGCGGGCCTCACTCTGGAAACACCATATATTTT. It codes for CASGPHSGNTIYF.

This clone was detected once. The chain recombines TRBV7-9 with TRBJ1-1; D might be TRBD1 (5 bases). The length of the CDR3 is 14 residues. Trimming removed 5 bases at V and 6 bases at J, with 16 bases between. Germline CDR1 is SEHNR and CDR2 is FQNEAQ (reference sequence). The CDR3 bases are TGTGCCAGCAGCAATGACAGAAATTGGGCTGAAGCTTTCTTT. It yields the protein CASSNDRNWAEAFF.

The chain links TRBV5-4 to TRBJ2-5, with 10 bases aligning to TRBD2. Germline CDR1 SGHNT, CDR2 YYREEE (reference sequence). The length of the CDR3 is 17 residues. Losses at the gene ends were 4 bases for V and 1 base for J; bases not matched to a gene: 10. This CDR3 is CASSPGPSGGLQETQYF. The CDR3 DNA follows: TGTGCCAGCAGCCCCGGCCCTAGCGGGGGTCTCCAAGAGACCCAGTACTTC.

The chain carries TRBV5-4 and TRBJ2-6; no clear D. CDR1 and CDR2 (germline): SGHNT, YYREEE (reference sequence). Between the trimmed V and J ends, which lost 1 base and 0 bases, there was a span of 5 bases. This CDR3 is 15 amino acids long. CDR3 coding DNA: TGTGCCAGCAGCTTGTCTACCTCTGGGGCCAACGTCCTGACTTTC. Protein sequence: CASSLSTSGANVLTF.

The chain links TRBV28 to TRBJ2-5; TRBD1 might be the D (6 bases). Judging by the DNA end, TRBJ2-7 fits better; the J call may be wrong. The CDR3 is 16 amino acids. Per germline, CDR1 MDHEN and CDR2 SYDVKM. CDR3 protein: CASRRNTGNRPYEQYF. The CDR3 DNA follows: TGTGCCAGCAGGCGAAACACAGGGAATAGGCCCTACGAGCAGTACTTC.

J is TRBJ2-7 and V is TRBV5-4; maybe TRBD1 (6 bases). The V end lost 0 bases, the J end lost 5 bases, and 15 bases lay between the germline ends. The CDR3 length is 15 residues. Germline assignment: CDR1 SGHNT and CDR2 YYREEE (reference sequence). The CDR3 loop is CASSLEPGHLDEQYF. The CDR3 DNA reads as TGTGCCAGCAGCTTGGAACCGGGACACCTAGACGAGCAGTACTTC. Using reference TRBV5-4 and TRBJ2-7 for the parts outside the CDR3, the full variable domain is ETGVTQSPTHLIKTRGQQVTLRCSSQSGHNTVSWYQQALGQGPQFIFQYYREEENGRGNFPPRFSGLQFPNYSSELNVNALELDDSALYLCASSLEPGHLDEQYFGPGTRLTVT.

This clone was found once. The genes are TRBV7-9 and TRBJ2-2; 7 bases line up with TRBD1. The ends lost 4 bases at V and 2 bases at J; junction bases unmatched: 13. Germline CDR1 SEHNR, CDR2 FQNEAQ (reference sequence). CDR3 length: 18 residues. CDR3 region: CASSSSGNRGSNTGELFF. In nucleotides, the CDR3 is TGTGCCAGCAGCTCTAGTGGGAACAGGGGCTCTAACACCGGGGAGCTGTTTTTT.

The CDR3: CASSVAPGVNSPLHF. CDR3 sequence (DNA): TGTGCCAGCAGCGTAGCTCCAGGGGTGAACTCACCCCTCCACTTT. This chain links TRBV9 with TRBJ1-6; TRBD1 is a possible D gene (6 bases). V was cut by 0 bases and J by 10 bases, with 14 bases left in between. CDR3 length: 15 amino acids. Per germline, CDR1 SGDLS and CDR2 YYNGEE.

The chain has TRBV7-3 and TRBJ2-7; 12 bases agree with TRBD1. CDR1 is SGHTA and CDR2 is FQGTGA in the germline V gene. This CDR3 is 15 amino acids long. The V segment lost 4 bases and the J segment 7 bases; nucleotides outside the gene matches: 8. For the CDR3, the DNA is TGTGCCAGCAGCTCCCCGGGACAGGGGGCTGGAGAGCAGTACTTC. As protein: CASSSPGQGAGEQYF.

This clone was seen a few times. The V and J genes are TRBV28 and TRBJ1-5, with 8 bases identical to TRBD1. The CDR3 runs to 17 residues. CDR1 MDHEN and CDR2 SYDVKM come from the germline V gene. J lost 0 bases, V lost 6 bases, and 10 bases had no gene match. The CDR3 sequence is CASRTTGASISNQPQHF. In DNA form, the CDR3 reads TGTGCCAGCAGGACGACAGGGGCTTCCATTAGCAATCAGCCCCAGCATTTT.

In this sample, this clone turned up once. The chain joins TRBV10-1 to TRBJ2-3; 9 positions match TRBD1. The ends lost 8 bases at V and 2 bases at J; junction bases unmatched: 8. The CDR3 loop spans 15 amino acids. From germline, CDR1 is WNHNN and CDR2 SYGVQD (reference sequence). CDR3 loop: CASGSGTGITDTQYF. CDR3 in DNA: TGCGCCAGCGGATCCGGGACAGGGATCACAGATACGCAGTATTTT.

The chain employs TRBV27 and TRBJ2-7; 7 positions agree with TRBD1. Losses at the gene ends were 4 bases for V and 6 bases for J; bases not matched to a gene: 9. This CDR3 comprises 14 residues. The V gene's germline CDR1 is MNHEY and CDR2 SMNVEV (reference sequence). This CDR3 is CASSSRDSAFEQYF. CDR3 coding DNA: TGTGCCAGCAGTTCAAGGGACAGCGCATTCGAGCAGTACTTC.

The chain recombines TRBV19 with TRBJ1-4; 7 bases line up with TRBD1. Germline V lookup: CDR1 LNHDA, CDR2 SQIVND (reference sequence). V trimming: 7 bases; J trimming: 8 bases; junction bases outside the gene matches: 7. The CDR3 is 13 amino acids. The CDR3 spells CASKTGRDEKLFF. The CDR3 nucleotides read TGTGCCAGTAAGACAGGGCGAGACGAAAAACTGTTTTTT.

The J gene is TRBJ2-1, the V gene TRBV14; TRBD2 might be the D (7 bases). CDR1 and CDR2 (germline): SGHDN, FVKESK. The CDR3 loop spans 16 amino acids. With 1 base removed from V and 3 bases from J, the gap between germline ends came to 13 bases. The CDR3 protein is CASSQARGARYNEQFF. The CDR3 DNA follows: TGTGCCAGCAGCCAAGCCCGGGGGGCTCGCTACAATGAGCAGTTCTTC.

The chain couples TRBV9 to TRBJ2-1; 7 nucleotides agree with TRBD2. The CDR3 contains 16 residues. Germline CDR1 is SGDLS and CDR2 is YYNGEE. The V segment lost 3 bases and the J segment 2 bases; nucleotides outside the gene matches: 8. DNA of the CDR3: TGTGCCAGCAGCGGTTACGGGGGAGGGACCTACAATGAGCAGTTCTTC. Translation gives CASSGYGGGTYNEQFF.

This clone has just one count. J is TRBJ2-7 and V is TRBV6-1; the D gene is possibly TRBD1 (6 bases). Germline V gene lookup returns CDR1 MNHNS and CDR2 SASEGT. The CDR3 runs to 14 residues. Trimming pared 4 bases from V and 1 base from J, leaving 11 bases between. The CDR3 loop reads CASSGWDISYEQYF. For the CDR3, the DNA is TGTGCCAGCAGTGGATGGGACATTTCCTACGAGCAGTACTTC.